The source of this TCR beta chain is a study of early stage breast cancer tumors. For the study at large: ER+/PR+/HER2- status applied to about 75% of the 16 invasive breast tumors. Regarding the study as a whole: Tumors had approximately 2.5-fold higher T cell density than normal breast. Most shared enriched TCRB sequences were commonly generated ones.

The repertoire was sequenced with immunoSEQ multiplex PCR; TCRdb's copy has only in-frame clones and lacks some. The sample lists about 28,000 clones, about 60% seen once, with around 8% in the top ten. As concerns this clone: What it binds is not known.

The sample consisted of breast tumor tissue. The receptor was derived from a person in their fifties with breast cancer.

The CDR3 nucleotides are TGTGCCAGCAGCTTGGGGGGTGACAGGGTGAGGGAGACCCAGTACTTC. Protein sequence: CASSLGGDRVRETQYF. The chain carries TRBV5-5 and TRBJ2-5, with 7 bases lining up with TRBD1. The V segment lost 0 bases and the J segment 5 bases; nucleotides outside the gene matches: 10. The germline gives CDR1 SGHKS, CDR2 YYEKEE (reference sequence). The CDR3 has 16 residues.